What follows describes a single TCR beta chain. Antigen: not known. The sample comes from a study of T cell responses to AZD1222 COVID-19 vaccine. The germline V gene has CDR1 LNHDA and CDR2 SQIVND (reference sequence). V lost 6 bases and J 4 bases, leaving 15 bases between the germline ends. The CDR3 runs to 14 residues. Repertoires were generated with immunoSEQ multiplex PCR, while TCRdb's copy carries only in-frame clones and drops some. The sample has about 110,000 clones, approximately 92% seen once. Study results and limitations: Within unmutated variant regions lay the reported targets of nearly half of spike-specific TCRs.

The material sequenced was peripheral blood, taken 28 days after the second AZD1222 dose. V and J are TRBV19 and TRBJ1-2; tentative D call: TRBD1 (5 bases). The receptor's source is an adult who received the AZD1222 COVID-19 vaccine. The CDR3 reads CASRDPGRGYGYTF. The CDR3 coding sequence is TGTGCCAGTAGGGACCCGGGACGGGGCTATGGCTACACCTTC. The full variable domain, with the rest looked up from reference TRBV19 and TRBJ1-2, is DGGITQSPKYLFRKEGQNVTLSCEQNLNHDAMYWYRQDPGQGLRLIYYSQIVNDFQKGDIAEGYSVSREKKESFPLTVTSAQKNPTAFYLCASRDPGRGYGYTFGSGTRLTVV.